This is a list of T cell receptor beta chains from one sample in a study of control samples from healthy donors and cancer patients. Assay: immunoSEQ multiplex PCR; the TCRdb copy retains only in-frame clones and omits some. The repertoire has 25,000 to 30,000 clones, about 86% of them found once; the top ten carry 1.6%. Sequenced input: PBMCs. These TCRs come from a woman in her forties with lung cancer. Each CDR3 is given with its conserved first and last residue. Each record gives: J gene, clone size, D gene, V gene, CDR3 protein, CDR3 DNA. The D gene is left open where the match is weak. Clone sizes are given selectively: once, few, many, or a class where the clone is expanded.

>TRBJ1-4|once|TRBD1|TRBV6-2/TRBV6-3
CASSLTGGKLFF
TGTGCCAGCAGCCTCACAGGGGGAAAACTGTTTTTT
>TRBJ1-1|NA|NA|TRBV9
CASSPYVLNTEAFF
TGTGCCAGCAGCCCCTACGTCCTGAACACTGAAGCTTTCTTT
>TRBJ2-1|NA|NA|TRBV13
CASSQGSVSYNEQFF
TGTGCCAGCAGTCAAGGGTCAGTCTCCTACAATGAGCAGTTCTTC
>TRBJ2-7|NA|TRBD2|TRBV19
CASSPGLAGGYEQYF
TGTGCCAGTAGCCCGGGACTAGCGGGGGGCTACGAGCAGTACTTC
>TRBJ2-7|NA|NA|TRBV19
CASSRTENYEQYF
TGTGCCAGTAGCCGGACAGAGAACTACGAGCAGTACTTC
>TRBJ2-7|NA|TRBD1|TRBV4-3
CASSQSTGAPKEQYF
TGCGCCAGCAGCCAATCAACAGGGGCCCCCAAAGAGCAGTACTTC
>TRBJ2-2|NA|TRBD2|TRBV25-1
CASSETGLAGNTGELFF
TGTGCCAGCAGTGAAACCGGACTAGCGGGGAACACCGGGGAGCTGTTTTTT
>TRBJ1-1|NA|NA|TRBV5-1
CASRRGDPADEAFF
TGCGCCAGCAGGCGGGGGGACCCTGCGGATGAAGCTTTCTTT
>TRBJ1-1|NA|NA|TRBV7-6
CASSFGPRTEAFF
TGTGCCAGCAGCTTTGGGCCCAGAACTGAAGCTTTCTTT
>TRBJ2-2|NA|NA|TRBV6-5
CASSNGGAGELFF
TGTGCCAGCAGTAACGGGGGAGCCGGGGAGCTGTTTTTT
>TRBJ2-7|NA|NA|TRBV6-1
CASSERDPYEQYF
TGTGCCAGCAGTGAGCGGGACCCCTACGAGCAGTACTTC
>TRBJ2-3|NA|TRBD2|TRBV24-1
CATSGSGGAKDTQYF
TGTGCCACCAGTGGCAGCGGGGGGGCTAAAGATACGCAGTATTTT
>TRBJ1-5|NA|NA|TRBV28
CASSLASGGGQPQHF
TGTGCCAGCAGCCTCGCGTCGGGGGGTGGGCAGCCCCAGCATTTT
>TRBJ1-1|NA|NA|TRBV19
CASSLSGTQVGTEAFF
TGTGCCAGTAGCCTTTCCGGGACACAAGTTGGCACTGAAGCTTTCTTT
>TRBJ2-7|NA|NA|TRBV5-4
CASSFSGSEQYF
TGTGCCAGCAGCTTCAGTGGGAGCGAGCAGTACTTC
>TRBJ2-2|NA|NA|TRBV6-1
CASSEPGGGTGELFF
TGTGCCAGCAGTGAACCCGGGGGTGGCACCGGGGAGCTGTTTTTT
>TRBJ2-1|NA|TRBD2|TRBV7-2
CASSSRRAGGYNEQFF
TGTGCCAGCAGCTCCCGAAGAGCGGGGGGGTACAATGAGCAGTTCTTC
>TRBJ2-1|few|NA|TRBV5-5
CASSFLREQFF
TGTGCCAGCAGCTTTTTGAGAGAGCAGTTCTTC
>TRBJ1-2|NA|NA|TRBV19
CASSPLGGSGTYGYTF
TGTGCCAGTAGTCCGCTAGGCGGCTCAGGGACCTATGGCTACACCTTC
>TRBJ1-1|once|NA|TRBV6-1
CASSEAPPNSEAFF
TGTGCCAGCAGTGAAGCCCCCCCTAACAGTGAAGCTTTCTTT
>TRBJ1-2|large|NA|TRBV11-3
CASSLGPGTPYGYTF
TGTGCCAGCAGCTTAGGGCCTGGGACGCCGTATGGCTACACCTTC
>TRBJ2-5|NA|NA|TRBV11-1
CASSLAGAQHAQEAQYF
TGTGCCAGCAGCTTAGCGGGGGCTCAACACGCACAAGAGGCCCAGTACTTC
>TRBJ2-2|NA|NA|TRBV7-9
CASSFRVSGELFF
TGTGCCAGCAGCTTCAGAGTATCCGGGGAGCTGTTTTTT
>TRBJ2-1|NA|NA|TRBV19
CASSIGGYNEQFF
TGTGCCAGTAGTATCGGGGGATACAATGAGCAGTTCTTC
>TRBJ1-5|NA|NA|TRBV7-2
CASSLAPDQPQHF
TGTGCCAGCAGCTTAGCCCCGGATCAGCCCCAGCATTTT
>TRBJ1-5|NA|NA|TRBV5-4
CASSLGSNQPQHF
TGTGCCAGCAGCTTAGGTAGCAATCAGCCCCAGCATTTT
>TRBJ1-2|NA|NA|TRBV7-3
CASSLEGNGYTF
TGTGCCAGCAGCTTAGAGGGGAACGGCTACACCTTC
>TRBJ2-1|NA|NA|TRBV28
CASSLQVHEQFF
TGTGCCAGCAGTTTACAGGTCCATGAGCAGTTCTTC
>TRBJ2-3|NA|TRBD1|TRBV6-4
CASSETGQGADTQYF
TGTGCCAGCAGTGAAACGGGACAGGGGGCAGATACGCAGTATTTT
>TRBJ2-7|medium-sized|TRBD1|TRBV25-1
CASSLRDRGRGEQYF
TGTGCCAGCAGCCTTCGGGACAGGGGACGGGGGGAGCAGTACTTC
>TRBJ1-3|NA|TRBD1|TRBV12-3/TRBV12-4
CASSLEGQGVYF
TGTGCCAGCAGTTTGGAGGGGCAGGGGGTATATTTT
>TRBJ2-3|NA|TRBD2|TRBV27
CASSYTGLAGDTQYF
TGTGCCAGCAGTTACACGGGACTAGCGGGAGATACGCAGTATTTT
>TRBJ2-7|NA|NA|TRBV30
CAWSVSAYEQYF
TGTGCCTGGAGTGTGTCGGCCTACGAGCAGTACTTC
>TRBJ1-5|NA|NA|TRBV9
CASSVIGSSQPQHF
TGTGCCAGCAGCGTAATAGGTAGTAGTCAGCCCCAGCATTTT
>TRBJ2-7|medium-sized|NA|TRBV21-1
CASSNRGYEQYF
TGTGCCAGCAGCAACAGGGGTTACGAGCAGTACTTC
>TRBJ1-6|few|NA|TRBV29-1
CSVMDSLNSPLHF
TGCAGCGTTATGGACAGCTTGAATTCACCCCTCCACTTT
>TRBJ1-2|NA|NA|TRBV11-3
CASSFSGDNYGYTF
TGTGCCAGCAGCTTTTCAGGGGACAACTATGGCTACACCTTC
>TRBJ1-6|NA|NA|TRBV19
CASREQVDNSPLHF
TGTGCCAGTAGGGAGCAGGTAGATAATTCACCCCTCCACTTT
>TRBJ2-1|NA|NA|TRBV28
CASSRNNEQFF
TGTGCCAGCAGTAGGAACAATGAGCAGTTCTTC
>TRBJ2-1|NA|NA|TRBV10-3
CAISERSGNHEQFF
TGTGCCATCAGTGAGCGCTCGGGGAACCATGAGCAGTTCTTC
>TRBJ1-6|NA|TRBD1|TRBV28
CASRPQGAHSPLHF
TGTGCCAGCAGACCTCAGGGGGCCCATTCACCCCTCCACTTT
>TRBJ1-3|NA|NA|TRBV6-5
CASSLQGQAGNTIYF
TGTGCCAGCAGCTTACAGGGCCAGGCTGGAAACACCATATATTTT
>TRBJ2-1|once|NA|TRBV30
CAWIRQTSYNEQFF
TGTGCCTGGATCCGACAGACCTCCTACAATGAGCAGTTCTTC
>TRBJ2-2|NA|TRBD2|TRBV11-1
CASSLFLAGDTGELFF
TGTGCCAGCAGCTTATTTTTGGCGGGAGACACCGGGGAGCTGTTTTTT